These 18 T cell receptor beta chains share one sample of origin, sequenced in a study of blood T cells in healthy people across ages. For the second PCR, which ran for about 6 to 11 cycles, a sample-barcoded 5' primer and a J-beta primer mix were used. Each CDR3 protein gets one entry after TCRdb re-called the 5' RACE reads with MiXCR. The data hold about a million distinct CDR3 sequences, with roughly 48% observed a single time. Sequenced: blood. The receptors derive from a man aged 30 to 45 in good health.

V usage is TRBV6-6 and J usage is TRBJ1-2, with D tentatively TRBD1 (5 bases). The CDR3 extends over 14 amino acids. V was cut by 8 bases and J by 0 bases, with 13 bases left in between. CDR1 is MNHNY, CDR2 SVGAGI, per germline (reference sequence). CDR3 nucleotide sequence: TGTGCCAGCGAGGACAAAAATTCTAACTATGGCTACACCTTC. Protein: CASEDKNSNYGYTF.

This clonotype was observed once. The rearrangement joins TRBV28 to TRBJ1-2, with D maybe TRBD1 (5 bases). From germline, CDR1 is MDHEN and CDR2 SYDVKM. The CDR3 has 13 amino acids. Trimming removed 8 bases at V and 8 bases at J, with 18 bases between. This CDR3 reads CASFGGGLFGYTF. The CDR3 nucleotides read TGTGCCAGCTTCGGGGGTGGCCTGTTCGGCTACACCTTC.

The rearrangement links TRBV5-4 to TRBJ2-1; no firm D call. Trimming shortened V by 7 bases and J by 0 bases, and 17 bases separated the two germline ends. The CDR3 loop spans 16 amino acids. Germline V gives CDR1 SGHNT, CDR2 YYREEE (reference sequence). CDR3 nucleotides: TGTGCCAGCTCCCCAGCTCCGGAAAGCTCCTACAATGAGCAGTTCTTC. It encodes CASSPAPESSYNEQFF. Variable domain in full (rest from reference TRBV5-4 and TRBJ2-1): ETGVTQSPTHLIKTRGQQVTLRCSSQSGHNTVSWYQQALGQGPQFIFQYYREEENGRGNFPPRFSGLQFPNYSSELNVNALELDDSALYLCASSPAPESSYNEQFFGPGTRLTVL.

In its sample, this clonotype was seen a few times. The chain couples TRBV28 to TRBJ2-1, with TRBD2 matching over 12 bases. The CDR3 is 16 residues long. Germline lookup yields CDR1 MDHEN and CDR2 SYDVKM. V lost 5 bases, J lost 4 bases, and 6 bases stayed unmatched. CDR3 protein: CASSPRLAGDYNEQFF. The CDR3 nucleotides are TGTGCCAGCAGTCCCAGACTAGCGGGGGATTACAATGAGCAGTTCTTC.

The chain combines TRBV3-1 with TRBJ2-1, with D possibly matching TRBD2 (7 bases). V lost 0 bases and J lost 7, with 13 bases in between. The CDR3 length is 15 residues. Germline CDR1 and CDR2: LGHDT and YNNKEL (reference sequence). In nucleotides, the CDR3 is TGTGCCAGCAGCCAAGAGTCCGGGGGGCGAAATGAGCAGTTCTTC. It encodes CASSQESGGRNEQFF.

This rearrangement joins TRBV12-3 or TRBV12-4 to TRBJ2-1; no definite D call. V was clipped by 1 base and J by 7 bases, with 11 bases between them. There are 14 residues in the CDR3. CDR3 in DNA: TGTGCCAGCAGTTTAGTGGGCCCCCAAAATGAGCAGTTCTTC. It specifies CASSLVGPQNEQFF.

This clonotype was detected only a few times. V gene TRBV2 combines with J gene TRBJ2-5; 9 positions agree with TRBD2. Germline assignment: CDR1 SNHLY and CDR2 FYNNEI. J lost 1 base, V lost 8 bases, and 5 bases had no gene match. CDR3 length: 14 residues. For the CDR3, the DNA is TGTGCCAGCGGGTTAGCGGGGGCCCAAGAGACCCAGTACTTC. This translates into CASGLAGAQETQYF.

This chain uses TRBV12-3 or TRBV12-4 with TRBJ2-1; 11 positions agree with TRBD1. CDR3 length equals 16 residues. V shed 7 bases, J shed 5 bases, and the junction held 10 bases outside the gene matches. CDR3 sequence (DNA): TGTGCCAGCACCCCGGACAGGGGGCTAGATAACAATGAGCAGTTCTTC. Translating it yields CASTPDRGLDNNEQFF.

This clonotype appeared many times. The J gene is TRBJ1-6, the V gene TRBV4-1; D unclear. The CDR3 sequence is 12 residues long. Germline assignment: CDR1 MGHRA and CDR2 YSYEKL. V gave up 1 base and J gave up 10 bases, with 5 bases separating them. The DNA of the CDR3 is TGCGCCAGCAGCCAAGTTGGGTCACCCCTCCACTTT. Its translation: CASSQVGSPLHF.

V and J are TRBV27 and TRBJ2-1; a weak D match, TRBD2 (7 bases). Looked up from germline, CDR1 is MNHEY and CDR2 is SMNVEV (reference sequence). V was trimmed by 6 bases and J by 5 bases, leaving 17 bases between them. The length of the CDR3 is 15 residues. In DNA form, the CDR3 reads TGTGCCAGCAGCTTCCGGAGGGGGGGGGACAATGAGCAGTTCTTC. This encodes CASSFRRGGDNEQFF.

This clonotype was seen a few times. The CDR3 nucleotides are TGTGCCAGCAGCTTAGGAAATAGCGGGGTGACAGATACGCAGTATTTT. Protein: CASSLGNSGVTDTQYF. The chain uses TRBV11-3 and TRBJ2-3; 8 bases are a match to TRBD2. This CDR3 is 16 amino acids long. J was trimmed by 3 bases and V by 1 base; bases with no gene match: 6. Germline CDR1 is SGHNT and CDR2 is YENEEA.

The V and J genes are TRBV29-1 and TRBJ2-1, with 11 bases matching TRBD1. The germline CDR1 and CDR2 sequences are SQVTM and ANQGSEA. The CDR3 is made up of 14 amino acids. V shed 4 bases, J shed 7 bases, and the junction held 6 bases outside the gene matches. The CDR3 region is CSVGTGGQLNEQFF. In DNA, the CDR3 is TGCAGCGTTGGGACAGGGGGCCAGTTGAATGAGCAGTTCTTC.

This CDR3 is CASSFGGSYKQYF. DNA for the CDR3: TGTGCCAGCAGCTTCGGGGGCAGCTACAAGCAGTACTTC. The rearrangement joins TRBV5-6 to TRBJ2-4; the D gene could be TRBD1 or TRBD2 (6 bases each). The CDR3 is 13 amino acids. Looked up from germline, CDR1 is SGHDT and CDR2 is YYEEEE. The germline V and J ends were trimmed by 2 bases and 13 bases, with 16 bases remaining between them.

Regarding this clonotype: An end of the junction differs from the germline gene, which may be a read error. V gene TRBV2 combines with J gene TRBJ2-4, with D possibly matching TRBD2 (5 bases). Per germline, CDR1 SNHLY and CDR2 FYNNEI. The CDR3 totals 12 residues. CDR3 sequence reads: CGGSETKSIQYF. Written as DNA, the CDR3 is TGTGGCGGGTCTGAGACCAAAAGCATTCAGTACTTC.

V gene TRBV5-1 combines with J gene TRBJ2-3; weak D call: TRBD2 (5 bases). V lost 5 bases and J lost 11, with 18 bases in between. The length of the CDR3 is 13 residues. Looked up from germline, CDR1 is SGHRS and CDR2 is YFSETQ. CDR3 in amino acids: CASRGDSTTRQYF. The DNA for the CDR3 is TGCGCCAGCAGAGGCGATTCGACTACGCGGCAGTATTTT.

The chain joins TRBV5-4 to TRBJ1-2; 7 bases are a match to TRBD1. Germline V gene sequence: CDR1 SGHNT, CDR2 YYREEE (reference sequence). The CDR3 spans 15 residues. With 3 bases clipped from V and 4 bases from J, the junction kept 9 bases outside the gene matches. The CDR3 here is CASSWGPRDSYGYTF. The CDR3 nucleotides read TGTGCCAGCAGCTGGGGGCCCCGGGACAGCTATGGCTACACCTTC.

The genes are TRBV6-4 and TRBJ2-7; 8 bases are shared with TRBD1. Germline values: CDR1 MRHNA, CDR2 SNTAGT. V was clipped by 0 bases and J by 2 bases; unmatched bases: 6. The CDR3 is made up of 16 amino acids. CDR3 DNA sequence: TGTGCCAGCAGTGACTCGGTGACAGGGGTTGCCTACGAGCAGTACTTC. It translates to CASSDSVTGVAYEQYF.

V gene TRBV27 combines with J gene TRBJ1-2, with D perhaps TRBD1 (6 bases). The germline gives CDR1 MNHEY, CDR2 SMNVEV (reference sequence). Trimming cost V 5 bases and J 6 bases, with 19 bases left between them. CDR3 length: 15 amino acids. The chain's CDR3 is CASSRGQGSRNGYTF. CDR3 sequence (DNA): TGTGCCAGCAGTCGGGGGCAGGGGAGTAGAAATGGCTACACCTTC.